The next 8 T cell receptor beta chains were all read from a single sample in a study of blood T cell repertoires in COVID-19. The assay was immunoSEQ multiplex PCR, and TCRdb's table has in-frame clones only and misses some. The table lists approximately 100,000 clones, over 70% of them singletons. Sequencing used peripheral blood. The receptors here all came from a woman older than 75 with acute or convalescent COVID-19.

V usage is TRBV7-8 and J usage is TRBJ2-3; TRBD1 might be the D (7 bases). V was cut by 8 bases and J by 5 bases, with 17 bases left in between. This CDR3 has 14 amino acids. The V gene's germline CDR1 is SGHVS and CDR2 FQNEAQ. CDR3 in DNA: TGTGCCAGCGACAGGGACTCTTGGGGAGATACGCAGTATTTT. It codes for CASDRDSWGDTQYF. The complete variable domain, with remaining parts taken from reference TRBV7-8 and TRBJ2-3, reads GAGVSQSPRYKVAKRGQDVALRCDPISGHVSLFWYQQALGQGPEFLTYFQNEAQLDKSGLPSDRFFAERPEGSVSTLKIQRTQQEDSAVYLCASDRDSWGDTQYFGPGTRLTVL.

The V gene is TRBV7-2, the J gene TRBJ2-1, with D perhaps matching TRBD1 (5 bases). V lost 5 bases, J lost 5 bases, and 10 bases lay in between. CDR3 size: 13 residues. Germline assignment: CDR1 SGHTA and CDR2 FQGNSA. The CDR3 here is CASSGAWDNEQFF. The CDR3 coding sequence is TGTGCCAGCAGCGGGGCGTGGGACAATGAGCAGTTCTTC. Using reference TRBV7-2 and TRBJ2-1 for the parts outside the CDR3, the full variable domain is GAGVSQSPSNKVTEKGKDVELRCDPISGHTALYWYRQSLGQGLEFLIYFQGNSAPDKSGLPSDRFSAERTGGSVSTLTIQRTQQEDSAVYLCASSGAWDNEQFFGPGTRLTVL.

The genes are TRBV28 and TRBJ1-1, with D perhaps matching TRBD1 (5 bases). This CDR3 comprises 13 residues. Per germline, CDR1 MDHEN and CDR2 SYDVKM. V was clipped by 5 bases and J by 5 bases, with 12 bases between them. The CDR3 region is CASSGQSWTEAFF. The CDR3 DNA is TGTGCCAGCAGTGGACAATCCTGGACTGAAGCTTTCTTT.

This chain links TRBV28 with TRBJ1-3, with 7 bases matching TRBD1. This CDR3 is 16 amino acids long. The V segment lost 2 bases and the J segment 4 bases; nucleotides outside the gene matches: 8. Germline V CDR1 and CDR2: MDHEN, SYDVKM. The CDR3 DNA reads as TGTGCCAGCAGTTTAGACACAGGGGTGTCCGGAAACACCATATATTTT. Protein: CASSLDTGVSGNTIYF.

The V gene is TRBV5-6, the J gene TRBJ2-5; the D gene is possibly TRBD2 (5 bases). The V end lost 0 bases, the J end lost 5 bases, and 11 bases lay between the germline ends. Germline V CDR1 and CDR2: SGHDT, YYEEEE. The CDR3 covers 14 residues. The CDR3 spells CASSLGRRRETQYF. The CDR3 region has the DNA TGTGCCAGCAGCTTGGGTCGTCGGAGGGAGACCCAGTACTTC.

A remark on this clone: This specimen includes other DNA sequences encoding the same CDR3. CDR3 DNA: TGTGCCAGCAGCTTAACAGGGGACTATGGCTACACCTTC. It encodes CASSLTGDYGYTF. This rearrangement joins TRBV7-2 to TRBJ1-2; 7 bases are shared with TRBD1. The CDR3 has 13 residues. V was pared by 2 bases and J by 3 bases, with 0 bases of the junction left unmatched. Germline loops: CDR1 SGHTA, CDR2 FQGNSA.

The chain joins TRBV23-1 to TRBJ1-5; D call uncertain. TRBV23-1 is an ORF for which the function is uncertain. CDR3 length equals 16 residues. V dropped 4 bases and J dropped 6 bases, with 19 bases sitting between them. CDR3 in amino acids: CASSPDYGRSGQPQHF. The CDR3 bases are TGCGCCAGCAGTCCCGACTACGGTCGCAGCGGTCAGCCCCAGCATTTT.

CDR3 sequence reads: CASSLNRVQETQYF. For the CDR3, the DNA is TGTGCCAGCAGCTTAAACAGAGTCCAAGAGACCCAGTACTTC. The genes are TRBV7-2 and TRBJ2-5; no clear D. CDR3 size: 14 residues. V lost 2 bases, J lost 1 base, and 8 bases lay in between. CDR1 is SGHTA and CDR2 is FQGNSA in the germline V gene.